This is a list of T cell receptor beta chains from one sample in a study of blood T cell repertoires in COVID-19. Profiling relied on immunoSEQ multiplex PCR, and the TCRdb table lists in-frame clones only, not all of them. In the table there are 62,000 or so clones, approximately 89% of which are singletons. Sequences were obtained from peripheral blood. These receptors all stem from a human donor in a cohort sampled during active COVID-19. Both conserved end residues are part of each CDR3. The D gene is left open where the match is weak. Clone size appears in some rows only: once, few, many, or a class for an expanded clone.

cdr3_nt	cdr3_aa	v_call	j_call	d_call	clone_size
TGTGCCAGCAGACAGGACAGGGTGATTAATTCACCCCTCCACTTT	CASRQDRVINSPLHF	TRBV7-9	TRBJ1-6	TRBD1	.
TGTGCCAGCACCCTCGAGGGGGGGCGGTACAATGAGCAGTTCTTC	CASTLEGGRYNEQFF	TRBV7-2	TRBJ2-1	.	once
TGTGCCAGTAGTAGGTCTGAGGGGGCATCGGATACGCAGTATTTT	CASSRSEGASDTQYF	TRBV19	TRBJ2-3	TRBD1	.
TGTGCCAGCAGCGTAGTTCCTAGCGGGGGGACCTACAATGAGCAGTTCTTC	CASSVVPSGGTYNEQFF	TRBV9	TRBJ2-1	TRBD2	few
TGTGCCAGCTCACCATTCCCCCGGGTGGAGACCCAGTACTTC	CASSPFPRVETQYF	TRBV18	TRBJ2-5	.	.
TGTGCCAGCAGATCCGGGACAGGGTCGTACAATGAGCAGTTCTTC	CASRSGTGSYNEQFF	TRBV2	TRBJ2-1	TRBD1	.
TGTGCCAGCTCACACACCGGGGACAGGGTAATCGGCTACACCTTC	CASSHTGDRVIGYTF	TRBV18	TRBJ1-2	TRBD1	.
TGTGCCAGTAACTCGATCGGACAGGAACACTATGGCTACACCTTC	CASNSIGQEHYGYTF	TRBV19	TRBJ1-2	TRBD1	few
TGTGCCAGCAGTCCAGCAGGCGGGAGGGACGAGCAGTACTTC	CASSPAGGRDEQYF	TRBV28	TRBJ2-7	TRBD2	.
TGTGCCAGTAGTTCTTTGGGAGTAACGGCTAACGTTGGCTATGGCTACACCTTC	CASSSLGVTANVGYGYTF	TRBV19	TRBJ1-2	.	.
TGTGCCAGCTCACCTGGGGGGAAGAATGAAAAACTGTTTTTT	CASSPGGKNEKLFF	TRBV18	TRBJ1-4	.	.
TGTGCCAGCAGTCCAGGGGGACTGAAAACGGGGCCGTACAATGAGCAGTTCTTC	CASSPGGLKTGPYNEQFF	TRBV28	TRBJ2-1	.	.
TGTGCCAGCAGCCCATCAAGCAGGTCGGGGGCCTACGAGCAGTACTTC	CASSPSSRSGAYEQYF	TRBV5-5	TRBJ2-7	.	.
TGTGCCAGCAGCGCGCCGGGACTTAAGATGAACGTCCTGACTTTC	CASSAPGLKMNVLTF	TRBV13	TRBJ2-6	.	.
TGCGCCAGCAGCCCAGGACCGGGGGAGACCCAGTACTTC	CASSPGPGETQYF	TRBV10-1	TRBJ2-5	.	.
TGTGCCAGCAGCCAAGAGAGCCGAGGGAAAGGAGGCTACACCTTC	CASSQESRGKGGYTF	TRBV4-2	TRBJ1-2	.	.
TGTGCCAGCAGCAGTAGCGGGGAGCACTCCTACGAGCAGTACTTC	CASSSSGEHSYEQYF	TRBV28	TRBJ2-7	TRBD2	.
TGTGCCAGCAGCTTTGGGGGGACCCGAATGGAAGCTTTCTTT	CASSFGGTRMEAFF	TRBV11-2	TRBJ1-1	.	.
TGCGCCAGCAGCCCTGGGGCAGGGGACTCCTACGAGCAGTACTTC	CASSPGAGDSYEQYF	TRBV5-1	TRBJ2-7	.	.
TGCGCCAGCAGCGCTGGAGCCGGGTCCAGGGGTGAAAAACTGTTTTTT	CASSAGAGSRGEKLFF	TRBV5-1	TRBJ1-4	.	once
TGTGCCAGTAGTACGCGGACTGCTTACCTCAACACTGAAGCTTTCTTT	CASSTRTAYLNTEAFF	TRBV19	TRBJ1-1	.	.
TGTGCCAGCAGTTACTCCTCAGGGCCCTACGAGCAGTACTTC	CASSYSSGPYEQYF	TRBV6-2/TRBV6-3	TRBJ2-7	.	.
TGTGCCAGCAGTAGCGGGAGACGCGAAAAAGCTTTCTTT	CASSSGRREKAFF	TRBV11-2	TRBJ1-1	.	.
TGTGCCAGCAGCAGACACGATTACATGAACACTGAAGCTTTCTTT	CASSRHDYMNTEAFF	TRBV9	TRBJ1-1	.	.
TGTGCCAGCAGCCCACAGGGGTACGAAGCTTTCTTT	CASSPQGYEAFF	TRBV7-9	TRBJ1-1	TRBD1	.
TGTGCCAGCAGCCCCCGGGGGACCCCGAACTACGAGCAGTACTTC	CASSPRGTPNYEQYF	TRBV7-9	TRBJ2-7	.	.
TGCGCCAGCAGCCAAGTGGGAGGGGACGCCGGGGAGCTGTTTTTT	CASSQVGGDAGELFF	TRBV4-1	TRBJ2-2	TRBD2	.
TGTGCCAGCATCCAAGACAGGGGACGGGGCAATCAGCCCCAGCATTTT	CASIQDRGRGNQPQHF	TRBV27	TRBJ1-5	TRBD1	.
TGTGCCAGCAGCCTGGGACAGGGGGATGGCTACACCTTC	CASSLGQGDGYTF	TRBV7-3	TRBJ1-2	TRBD1	.
TGTGCCAGCAGCCCGACGGGACAGGGGGCGAACGGTGGTGGCTACACCTTC	CASSPTGQGANGGGYTF	TRBV9	TRBJ1-2	TRBD1	.
TGTGCCAGCAGCACTCTCCACGGGGAGGGAAATAGGGCTGAAGCTTTCTTT	CASSTLHGEGNRAEAFF	TRBV9	TRBJ1-1	.	few
TGTGCCAGCTTGCACTTCTCTGGAAACACCATATATTTT	CASLHFSGNTIYF	TRBV6-5	TRBJ1-3	.	.
TGTGCCAGCAGCTTAATAGCGGGGGCTTCTTACAATGAGCAGTTCTTC	CASSLIAGASYNEQFF	TRBV7-3	TRBJ2-1	TRBD2	.
TGTGCCAGCAGAGCTCGGGAGGGCCCCTACGAGCAGTACTTC	CASRAREGPYEQYF	TRBV28	TRBJ2-7	TRBD2	.
TGTGCCAGCAGTTTCGGGATCGGAAACATTCAGTACTTC	CASSFGIGNIQYF	TRBV28	TRBJ2-4	.	.
TGCGCCAGCAGCTCACTCCGGACAGGGATGCATGGCTACACCTTC	CASSSLRTGMHGYTF	TRBV5-1	TRBJ1-2	TRBD1	.
TGCGCCAGCAGCCAAGAAGGACTGCGACAGGGGGAAGCCCGGAGTGGCTACACCTTC	CASSQEGLRQGEARSGYTF	TRBV4-1	TRBJ1-2	TRBD1	.
TGTGCCAGCTCATCGAACCAGGGCGACGAGCAGTACTTC	CASSSNQGDEQYF	TRBV18	TRBJ2-7	.	.
TGTGCCAGCAGTGCCGATGGGACAGTACATTCACCCCTCCACTTT	CASSADGTVHSPLHF	TRBV6-4	TRBJ1-6	TRBD1	.
TGTGCCAGCAGTCCTACAGGGGAAGGAGCTAATGAAAAACTGTTTTTT	CASSPTGEGANEKLFF	TRBV2	TRBJ1-4	TRBD1	.
TGTGCCAGCAGCTACCAGGGGAATTTGGGAAACATTCAGTACTTC	CASSYQGNLGNIQYF	TRBV9	TRBJ2-4	.	.
TGTGCCAGCAGCAAAGAATTTCGGGACAGGGAGGTATCACCCCTCCACTTT	CASSKEFRDREVSPLHF	TRBV21-1	TRBJ1-6	.	.
TGTGCCAGCAAGACAGGGACTAGCACAGATACGCAGTATTTT	CASKTGTSTDTQYF	TRBV2	TRBJ2-3	.	.
TGTGCCAGCAGCCCCTCCCGACAGCACATCCTCGCAACTAATGAAAAACTGTTTTTT	CASSPSRQHILATNEKLFF	TRBV7-9	TRBJ1-4	.	.
TGTGCCAGCAGCTTATCCGGGGACAGTCACCGGAGGCAGCCCCAGCATTTT	CASSLSGDSHRRQPQHF	TRBV11-2	TRBJ1-5	TRBD1	.
TGTGCCAGCAGTTACCCCAGGCTGGCGGGAGGGCCCTACAATGAGCAGTTCTTC	CASSYPRLAGGPYNEQFF	TRBV6-2/TRBV6-3	TRBJ2-1	TRBD2	.
TGCGCCAGCAGCTTGGCCGCTGGCGGGGGCCGCGGCACAGATACGCAGTATTTT	CASSLAAGGGRGTDTQYF	TRBV5-1	TRBJ2-3	.	.
TGCAGCGTTGAACAGTCGGCGGGAGGCCCTCAGAGCTCCTACAATGAGCAGTTCTTC	CSVEQSAGGPQSSYNEQFF	TRBV29-1	TRBJ2-1	TRBD2	.
TGCGCCAGCAGCCAAACAATAGGAAACACCATATATTTT	CASSQTIGNTIYF	TRBV4-3	TRBJ1-3	.	.
TGTGCCAGCAGTGAGCAGTACAATGAGCAGTTCTTC	CASSEQYNEQFF	TRBV25-1	TRBJ2-1	.	.
TGTGCCAGCAGCGTAGATCGGCTAGCGGGAGTGGGGGAGCAGTTCTTC	CASSVDRLAGVGEQFF	TRBV9	TRBJ2-1	TRBD2	.